These T cell receptor beta chains were read from a single sample in a study of blood T cell repertoires in COVID-19. Here immunoSEQ multiplex PCR was the method, and the copy in TCRdb shows in-frame clones only, minus some. The table records roughly 500,000 clones, 80% to 90% of them present only once. The sequenced sample was peripheral blood. The receptors here all came from a young man with COVID-19, enrolled during active disease. CDR3s include the opening cysteine and the closing phenylalanine or tryptophan. D genes are given only for firm matches. Expanded clones are given a class, and other clones once, few, many or no size at all.

>TRBD1|TRBV6-6|TRBJ2-3|few
CASSYRGRTDTQYF
>TRBD2|TRBV29-1|TRBJ2-5|-
CSVVAGLQETQYF
>-|TRBV4-2|TRBJ2-7|-
CASSRDRDKGGGYEQYF
>-|TRBV7-9|TRBJ2-7|-
CASSLPGSYEQYF
>TRBD1|TRBV5-1|TRBJ1-4|-
CASRWTGGDQKLFF
>TRBD1|TRBV7-9|TRBJ2-5|-
CASSPGQVEETQYF
>-|TRBV7-3|TRBJ2-5|-
CASSSFREETQYF
>-|TRBV19|TRBJ1-1|-
CASTGGSAFF
>TRBD2|TRBV24-1|TRBJ2-5|-
CATSDVGTKQETQYF
>TRBD1|TRBV7-9|TRBJ2-1|-
CASSATSGTGVSSYNEQFF
>TRBD1|TRBV5-4|TRBJ2-1|-
CASSRGTGRRNEQFF
>-|TRBV7-8|TRBJ2-5|-
CASSLGTQETQYF
>TRBD1|TRBV5-1|TRBJ1-2|-
CASSDLTGNYGYTF
>-|TRBV5-4|TRBJ1-2|once
CASSLVGADGYTF
>-|TRBV28|TRBJ1-5|-
CASRDLEDSLNQPQHF
>TRBD2|TRBV6-1|TRBJ2-2|-
CASSKVTSGRNTGELFF
>-|TRBV5-8|TRBJ1-4|once
CASSFPNEKLFF
>-|TRBV28|TRBJ2-3|-
CASRPRGYLTSTDTQYF
>-|TRBV9|TRBJ1-3|-
CASSVADRPGNTIYF
>-|TRBV24-1|TRBJ2-7|-
CATSSGQPWYEQYF
>TRBD1|TRBV2|TRBJ2-1|-
CASKVGQGEEQFF
>-|TRBV6-2/TRBV6-3|TRBJ1-1|once
CASSYSTGEAFF
>-|TRBV18|TRBJ2-5|-
CASSPPGMETQYF
>TRBD1|TRBV3-1/TRBV3-2|TRBJ2-7|-
CASSQKGAGSSYEQYF
>-|TRBV14|TRBJ2-5|-
CASSQDDRYQETQYF
>TRBD1|TRBV4-2|TRBJ1-1|-
CASSQVGSGGTEAFF
>-|TRBV5-1|TRBJ1-3|-
CASSARTGGNTIYF
>-|TRBV28|TRBJ2-3|-
CASSLIRIRAADTQYF
>TRBD1|TRBV27|TRBJ2-7|-
CASSLWGGGTGTYEQYF
>-|TRBV24-1|TRBJ2-1|-
CATSDGTSIPYNEQFF
>-|TRBV25-1|TRBJ2-7|few
CASSDSFTHEQYF
>TRBD2|TRBV9|TRBJ2-2|-
CASSETSGSYTGELFF
>-|TRBV19|TRBJ2-5|-
CASSMTGVWGETQYF
>-|TRBV6-5|TRBJ1-1|-
CASTPQVHRNTEAFF
>TRBD2|TRBV7-2|TRBJ2-3|-
CASSARTGLAGGRDTQYF
>-|TRBV7-2|TRBJ1-2|-
CASSLDNSYYGYTF
>-|TRBV3-1/TRBV3-2|TRBJ2-7|few
CASSQGPGTIYEQYF
>TRBD1|TRBV29-1|TRBJ2-7|-
CSVGDRVGSYEQYF
>-|TRBV4-1|TRBJ2-7|-
CASSQVLRTYEQYF
>TRBD2|TRBV27|TRBJ2-3|-
CASSLRGGGLAGITDTQYF
>-|TRBV5-1|TRBJ2-5|-
CASSLGQGGQETQYF
>TRBD1|TRBV27|TRBJ1-6|-
CASRPGTGLSPLHF
>TRBD2|TRBV19|TRBJ2-1|-
CASSQRGAAASYNEQFF
>-|TRBV5-1|TRBJ2-5|-
CASSPTEYYQETQYF
>-|TRBV19|TRBJ2-6|-
CASSFSGANVLTF
>TRBD2|TRBV19|TRBJ2-1|-
CASSRYGTSNEQFF
>TRBD2|TRBV25-1|TRBJ2-7|-
CASRTGTSDEQYF